These 3 T cell receptor beta chains came from one sample sequenced in a study of shared clonotypes between healthy human individuals. Only in-frame clones appear in the TCRdb table, and some are missing; sequencing was by immunoSEQ multiplex PCR. Of roughly 200,000 clones detected, around 63% appear once; the ten largest clones hold more than 9%. The sequenced material came from memory CD4+ T cells sorted from blood. Noted subset: CD45RA-negative fraction. These receptors came from a man aged 30-40 years in good health.

In DNA, the CDR3 is TGCGCCAGCAGCGACCGGACAGGGAACACCGGGGAGCTGTTTTTT. Translation: CASSDRTGNTGELFF. The gene calls are TRBV5-1 and TRBJ2-2; 7 bases are shared with TRBD1. Trimming cost V 4 bases and J 1 base; bases outside gene matches: 4. The CDR3 spans 15 residues. Germline V gene data show CDR1 as SGHRS and CDR2 as YFSETQ.

In this sample, this clone turned up once. The chain couples TRBV4-2 to TRBJ2-3; 10 bases agree with TRBD2. This CDR3 contains 18 residues. Germline V gives CDR1 LGHNA, CDR2 YNFKEQ. The V segment lost 0 bases and the J segment 6 bases; nucleotides outside the gene matches: 12. CDR3 protein: CASSQDSRLAGVSDTQYF. CDR3 nucleotide sequence: TGTGCCAGCAGCCAAGACTCTCGGCTAGCGGGAGTTTCGGATACGCAGTATTTT.

The rearrangement links TRBV5-1 to TRBJ2-5; 8 bases fit TRBD2. Germline trimming cut 4 bases from V and 4 bases from J; bases unmatched to any gene: 9. There are 15 residues in the CDR3. CDR1 and CDR2 from the germline V gene are SGHRS and YFSETQ. As DNA, the CDR3 is TGCGCCAGCAGCGGCGGGGGGAGCCCTGGAGAGACCCAGTACTTC. As protein: CASSGGGSPGETQYF.